The 27 T cell receptor beta chains in this list originate from one sample, sequenced in a study of blood T cell repertoires in COVID-19. Sequenced by immunoSEQ multiplex PCR; TCRdb stores in-frame clones only, minus some. Here the sample spans about 230,000 clones, 88% being singletons. Sequenced sample: PBMCs or T cells enriched from blood (not recorded which). The origin of the receptors is a woman aged 40 to 55 with acute COVID-19.

This sequence joins TRBV4-3 and TRBJ2-7; TRBD2 aligns across 8 bases. The CDR3 covers 15 residues. The junction had 2 bases not matched to a gene; V was cut back by 1 base and J by 0 bases. Germline CDR1 is LGHNA and CDR2 is YSLEER. This CDR3 reads CASSQGGLGSYEQYF. Written as DNA, the CDR3 is TGCGCCAGCAGCCAAGGGGGACTAGGCTCCTACGAGCAGTACTTC.

The rearrangement joins TRBV21-1 to TRBJ1-4; the table calls TRBD1, which could not be checked here. TRBV21-1 represents a pseudogene. The CDR3 has 18 residues. The CDR3 spells CASSKERQRIFFNEKLFF. Written as DNA, the CDR3 is TGTGCCAGCAGCAAAGAACGACAGAGAATTTTCTTTAATGAAAAACTGTTTTTT.

V usage is TRBV5-6 and J usage is TRBJ2-7; 9 bases align to TRBD1. This CDR3 contains 12 residues. After removal of 5 bases from V and 9 bases from J, the junction contained 6 bases not matched to a gene. The germline V gene encodes CDR1 SGHDT and CDR2 YYEEEE. CDR3 nucleotides: TGTGCCAGCAGTAAGGACAGGGGAGGGCAGTACGTC. Amino acids: CASSKDRGGQYV.

There are a few counts of this clone. The V and J genes are TRBV5-6 and TRBJ1-1, with TRBD1 identical over 9 bases. The CDR3 is made up of 14 amino acids. CDR1 is SGHDT and CDR2 is YYEEEE in the germline V gene. V lost 5 bases, J lost 4 bases, and 6 bases stayed unmatched. CDR3: CASRGTGSATEAFF. For the CDR3, the DNA is TGTGCCAGCAGAGGGACAGGGAGCGCCACTGAAGCTTTCTTT. Supplemented by reference TRBV5-6 and TRBJ1-1, the full variable domain reads DAGVTQSPTHLIKTRGQQVTLRCSPKSGHDTVSWYQQALGQGPQFIFQYYEEEERQRGNFPDRFSGHQFPNYSSELNVNALLLGDSALYLCASRGTGSATEAFFGQGTRLTVV.

Of note for this clone: Additional DNA sequences in this sample encode the identical CDR3. The rearrangement joins TRBV30 to TRBJ1-5, with D perhaps TRBD1 (5 bases). The CDR3 is 13 amino acids. The V gene lost 0 bases and the J gene lost 5 bases, with 8 bases spanning the gap. Per germline, CDR1 GTSNPN and CDR2 SVGIG (reference sequence). CDR3 residues: CAWSVAGDQPQHF. As DNA, the CDR3 is TGTGCCTGGAGTGTAGCGGGGGATCAGCCCCAGCATTTT.

The J gene is TRBJ2-7, the V gene TRBV11-2, with 10 bases fitting TRBD2. The CDR3 has 16 residues. Trimming took 3 bases from V and 4 from J; bases not matched to a gene: 9. Germline V gives CDR1 SGHAT, CDR2 FQNNGV. CDR3 region: CASSLVRAGGIYEQYF. DNA for the CDR3: TGTGCCAGCAGCTTGGTGCGAGCGGGGGGGATATACGAGCAGTACTTC.

The J gene is TRBJ1-2, the V gene TRBV19; 8 bases map to TRBD1. The CDR3 totals 14 residues. J lost 7 bases, V lost 3 bases, and 7 bases had no gene match. The germline V gene encodes CDR1 LNHDA and CDR2 SQIVND (reference sequence). CDR3 bases: TGTGCCAGTAGTATCCGGGACAGGTCCGGTGGCTACACCTTC. It is translated as CASSIRDRSGGYTF.

The rearrangement links TRBV3-1 (or the pseudogene TRBV3-2) to TRBJ2-1, with 10 nucleotides matching TRBD1. Trimming took 5 bases from V and 8 from J; bases not matched to a gene: 9. The germline V gene encodes CDR1 LGHDT and CDR2 YNNKEL (reference sequence). This CDR3 contains 15 residues. The CDR3 bases are TGTGCCAGCAGCTTCACCGGGACAGGGGCCCATGAGCAGTTCTTC. As protein: CASSFTGTGAHEQFF.

The gene calls are TRBV7-2 and TRBJ1-1, with D perhaps TRBD1 (5 bases). The CDR3 loop spans 13 amino acids. The germline gives CDR1 SGHTA, CDR2 FQGNSA. Between the trimmed V and J ends, which lost 4 bases and 6 bases, there was a span of 12 bases. The DNA of the CDR3 is TGTGCCAGCAGCTGGGGGGGGGATTCTGAAGCTTTCTTT. Translation: CASSWGGDSEAFF.

The J gene is TRBJ1-1, the V gene TRBV15; D not certain. Germline V gene sequence: CDR1 LNHNV, CDR2 YYDKDF (reference sequence). CDR3 size: 15 residues. Trimming removed 0 bases at V and 0 bases at J, with 8 bases between. The CDR3 protein is CATSRDVSVNTEAFF. CDR3 DNA sequence: TGTGCCACCAGCAGAGATGTCTCAGTGAACACTGAAGCTTTCTTT.

The chain employs TRBV10-1 and TRBJ2-4; no clear D. This CDR3 comprises 13 residues. Trimming took off 11 bases at V and 0 bases at J, with 11 bases between the two ends. Germline CDR1 reads WNHNN; CDR2 reads SYGVQD (reference sequence). This chain's CDR3 is CALFPVAKNIQYF. CDR3 in DNA: TGCGCCCTCTTTCCAGTAGCCAAAAACATTCAGTACTTC.

V is TRBV5-6 and J is TRBJ1-2; 7 positions agree with TRBD1. Trimming took 4 bases from V and 1 from J; bases not matched to a gene: 7. CDR1 SGHDT and CDR2 YYEEEE come from the germline V gene. This CDR3 region has 15 residues. This CDR3 reads CASSPGQDNNYGYTF. The CDR3 bases are TGTGCCAGCAGCCCCGGACAGGATAATAACTATGGCTACACCTTC.

The genes are TRBV6-6 and TRBJ2-7; TRBD1 agrees at 8 bases. Germline CDR1 MNHNY, CDR2 SVGAGI (reference sequence). J was trimmed by 2 bases and V by 7 bases; bases with no gene match: 7. This CDR3 is built from 14 residues. CDR3: CASNQDRGAYEQYF. CDR3 DNA: TGTGCCAGCAACCAAGACAGGGGCGCCTACGAGCAGTACTTC.

CDR3 residues: CASSRVQGSYNSPLHF. As DNA, the CDR3 is TGTGCCAGCAGTCGTGTACAGGGGTCGTATAATTCACCCCTCCACTTT. The chain couples TRBV28 to TRBJ1-6, with 7 bases aligning to TRBD1. After removal of 5 bases from V and 4 bases from J, the junction contained 8 bases not matched to a gene. The CDR3 has 16 amino acids. Germline V lookup: CDR1 MDHEN, CDR2 SYDVKM.

This chain connects TRBV18 to TRBJ1-1; 7 nucleotides match TRBD1. CDR3 size: 14 residues. The ends lost 2 bases at V and 5 bases at J; junction bases unmatched: 5. Germline V gene sequence: CDR1 KGHSH, CDR2 LQKENI. CDR3 sequence (DNA): TGTGCCAGCTCACCAACAGGGGAAAGGACTGAAGCTTTCTTT. Its translation: CASSPTGERTEAFF.

This chain uses TRBV7-9 with TRBJ2-2; 8 nucleotides align to TRBD2. Germline assignment: CDR1 SEHNR and CDR2 FQNEAQ (reference sequence). The ends lost 5 bases at V and 4 bases at J; junction bases unmatched: 12. CDR3 length: 17 residues. The CDR3 loop is CASSIGTGRASTGELFF. The CDR3 DNA is TGTGCCAGCAGCATTGGAACCGGGAGGGCGAGCACCGGGGAGCTGTTTTTT.

This chain links TRBV30 with TRBJ1-2, with 8 bases aligning to TRBD1. The V segment lost 5 bases and the J segment 4 bases; nucleotides outside the gene matches: 3. The CDR3 has 12 residues. Germline-derived CDR1 and CDR2 are GTSNPN and SVGIG (reference sequence). As DNA, the CDR3 is TGTGCCTGGTCCGGGACAGGCTATGGCTACACCTTC. Protein sequence: CAWSGTGYGYTF. The full variable domain, with the rest looked up from reference TRBV30 and TRBJ1-2, is SQTIHQWPATLVQPVGSPLSLECTVEGTSNPNLYWYRQAAGRGLQLLFYSVGIGQISSEVPQNLSASRPQDRQFILSSKKLLLSDSGFYLCAWSGTGYGYTFGSGTRLTVV.

V usage is TRBV9 and J usage is TRBJ1-3; D remains unclear. Trimming took off 3 bases at V and 4 bases at J, with 8 bases between the two ends. Germline V gene data show CDR1 as SGDLS and CDR2 as YYNGEE. The CDR3 is 13 amino acids. The CDR3 spells CASSAPQGNTIYF. CDR3 bases: TGTGCCAGCAGCGCGCCACAGGGAAACACCATATATTTT.

Details on this clone: The same CDR3 arises from other DNA sequences in this sample as well. The chain has TRBV25-1 and TRBJ1-1, with D unclear. V was trimmed by 2 bases and J by 1 base, leaving 5 bases between them. The CDR3 has 13 residues. Germline CDR1 and CDR2: MGHDK and SYGVNS. CDR3: CASSERGNTEAFF. CDR3 nucleotide sequence: TGTGCCAGCAGTGAACGGGGGAACACTGAAGCTTTCTTT.

The chain combines TRBV10-1 with TRBJ2-1; 14 positions agree with TRBD2. The CDR3 runs to 16 residues. Trimming at V came to 0 bases and at J to 12 bases, leaving 7 bases not matched to a gene. Germline assignment: CDR1 WNHNN and CDR2 SYGVQD (reference sequence). CDR3 DNA: TGCGCCAGCAGTGAGTCCCGGACTAGCGGGAGGTTTGTGCAGTTCTTC. Protein: CASSESRTSGRFVQFF.

This clone was recorded once. The chain couples TRBV2 to TRBJ1-4, with D perhaps TRBD1 (5 bases). With 6 bases removed from V and 0 bases from J, the gap between germline ends came to 8 bases. Germline loops: CDR1 SNHLY, CDR2 FYNNEI. The length of the CDR3 is 14 residues. DNA of the CDR3: TGTGCCAGCAGCTGGGGGGCAACTAATGAAAAACTGTTTTTT. It yields the protein CASSWGATNEKLFF.

This chain joins TRBV30 and TRBJ1-2; no clear D. The CDR3 is made up of 14 amino acids. V was trimmed by 3 bases and J by 5 bases, leaving 16 bases between them. The germline V gene encodes CDR1 GTSNPN and CDR2 SVGIG (reference sequence). DNA of the CDR3: TGTGCCTGGAGGCCCCGGGTGGAGTCGTATGGCTACACCTTC. Its translation is CAWRPRVESYGYTF.

The V call is TRBV5-1, the J call TRBJ2-1; D ambiguous. This CDR3 contains 14 residues. CDR1 is SGHRS and CDR2 is YFSETQ in the germline V gene. Trimming removed 6 bases from V and 4 bases from J, with 14 bases in between. This CDR3 is CASKPAARYNEQFF. Written as DNA, the CDR3 is TGCGCCAGCAAGCCTGCGGCCCGATACAATGAGCAGTTCTTC.

DNA of the CDR3: TGTGCCAGCAGCTTGGATAGGCCTAGCTCCATTCAGTACTTC. Encoded protein: CASSLDRPSSIQYF. This rearrangement joins TRBV5-8 to TRBJ2-4; D perhaps matches TRBD2 (5 bases). V lost 0 bases to trimming and J lost 9 bases, with 13 bases between them. Germline-derived CDR1 and CDR2 are SGHTS and YDEGEE. This CDR3 region has 14 residues.

This chain connects TRBV6-2 or TRBV6-3 to TRBJ2-5; 7 bases map to TRBD1. V was pared by 6 bases and J by 3 bases, with 13 bases of the junction left unmatched. Germline V gene lookup returns CDR1 MNHEY and CDR2 SVGEGT. This CDR3 is built from 16 residues. The CDR3: CASSYNRGRLKETQYF. The CDR3 DNA is TGTGCCAGCAGCTATAACAGGGGCCGCTTAAAAGAGACCCAGTACTTC.

This clone came up a few times. This chain connects TRBV2 to TRBJ1-5, with a possible D match to TRBD1 (6 bases). Trimming cost V 6 bases and J 10 bases, with 13 bases left between them. Germline CDR1 SNHLY, CDR2 FYNNEI. The CDR3 contains 12 residues. The CDR3 DNA sequence: TGTGCCAGCAGCGCGGACAGTGGACCCCAGCATTTT. Translating it yields CASSADSGPQHF.

This clone was observed a single time. The rearrangement joins TRBV24-1 to TRBJ2-1, with TRBD2 identical over 14 bases. This CDR3 has 16 amino acids. J was trimmed by 7 bases and V by 4 bases; bases with no gene match: 5. CDR1 and CDR2 (germline): KGHDR, SFDVKD. As DNA, the CDR3 is TGTGCCACCAGTGACCCCGGGACTAGCGGGAGTAATGAGCAGTTCTTC. Protein: CATSDPGTSGSNEQFF.